This TCR beta chain was identified during a study of T cell repertoires in cytomegalovirus infection (dated by TCRdb to the late 2010s). Regarding the research as a whole: Donor HLA type was relevant to the analysis, because carriage of CMV infection together with the matching HLA type was indicated by public TCR beta signatures. Study-level results and caveats: The ex vivo response was dominated by HLA-C-restricted CMV-specific TCR beta clonotypes, which also provided the single most frequent clonotype in two of eight donors. In both this cohort and an independent roughly 400-donor cohort, the cumulative frequency of public TCR beta family members distinguished carriers of CMV infection plus the relevant HLA type.

A remark on this clonotype: The target of this receptor is not known. Per-base quality was not reported, and no clone a single base away is much larger than it.

Sequenced using an Illumina HiSeq 1500. TCRdb trimmed the raw reads at Q25, called clones with MiXCR and kept productive beta chains. Every entry covers one CDR3 protein and lists the most common genes and DNA from its rows. This sample gives 150,000 to 200,000 distinct CDR3 sequences in total; roughly 17% of them show up just once. The ten largest make up less than 25% of the sample. Per the germline V gene (reference sequence), MNHNY is the CDR1 and SVGAGI is the CDR2. Spanning cysteine to phenylalanine, the CDR3 consists of 15 amino acids. Left in the record is the CDR3 DNA by itself, 45 bases read in frame from the first base. Here V drops 0 bases and J drops 1 base, and the junction holds 0 bases not matched to any gene.

The origin of this receptor is a human donor in good health (CMV status not recorded). Some clones in this sample may be carry-over from other donors' samples. Sequences were obtained from CD8+ T cells from PBMCs. Rearrangement joined TRBV6-6 to TRBJ1-5; the junction holds 7 bases that match TRBD1. The bases read TGTGCCAGCAGTTACTCGACAGGGAGCAATCAGCCCCAGCATTTT. It translates as CASSYSTGSNQPQHF.